A selection of T cell receptor beta chains follows, all from one sample in a study of blood T cell repertoires in COVID-19. Data came from immunoSEQ multiplex PCR; TCRdb stores just in-frame clones and leaves some out. The sample gives 120,000 or so clones, 85% of which show up once; 20% to 30% is in the top ten. The sequenced sample consisted of peripheral blood. Receptors were obtained from a woman aged 80 or over with acute or convalescent COVID-19. Both conserved end residues are part of each CDR3. A D gene is named only where the DNA matches it firmly. Only part of the rows carry a size: once, few, many, or a class if the clone is expanded.

j_gene	d_gene	v_gene	abundance	CDR3aa	CDR3nt
TRBJ2-1	-	TRBV25-1	-	CASSGGQSGFF	TGTGCCAGCAGCGGAGGACAGTCGGGGTTCTTC
TRBJ2-2	-	TRBV3-1/TRBV3-2	-	CASSLLAVNTGELFF	TGTGCCAGCAGCCTCTTGGCGGTAAACACCGGGGAGCTGTTTTTT
TRBJ1-5	TRBD1	TRBV27	-	CASSSQGLRPQHF	TGTGCCAGCAGTTCACAGGGGTTAAGGCCCCAGCATTTT
TRBJ1-1	-	TRBV7-9	-	CASSWGPGKEAFF	TGTGCCAGCAGCTGGGGGCCAGGGAAGGAAGCTTTCTTT
TRBJ2-7	-	TRBV5-1	-	CASSLNGMTYEQYF	TGCGCCAGCAGCTTGAACGGGATGACCTACGAGCAGTACTTC
TRBJ1-5	TRBD1	TRBV3-1/TRBV3-2	-	CASSHATGTDYSNQPQHF	TGTGCCAGCAGCCATGCGACCGGGACAGATTATAGCAATCAGCCCCAGCATTTT
TRBJ1-5	-	TRBV19	-	CASISRGLGPYQPQHF	TGTGCCAGTATATCCCGGGGACTAGGGCCTTATCAGCCCCAGCATTTT
TRBJ1-2	-	TRBV5-1	-	CASSFETAAGGYTF	TGCGCCAGCAGCTTTGAGACGGCGGCGGGTGGCTACACCTTC
TRBJ1-4	TRBD1	TRBV5-5	-	CASSSVRGQNINEKLFF	TGTGCCAGCAGCTCGGTCCGGGGACAGAATATTAATGAAAAACTGTTTTTT
TRBJ1-1	-	TRBV5-1	-	CASSLGGSGNTEAFF	TGCGCCAGCAGCTTGGGAGGGTCAGGGAACACTGAAGCTTTCTTT
TRBJ1-1	-	TRBV9	-	CASSVSLNTEAFF	TGTGCCAGCAGCGTCTCTCTGAACACTGAAGCTTTCTTT
TRBJ1-5	-	TRBV28	-	CASSLGENQPQHF	TGTGCCAGCAGTTTGGGAGAAAATCAGCCCCAGCATTTT
TRBJ1-6	-	TRBV11-2	-	CASSLVQGNSPLHF	TGTGCCAGCAGCTTAGTTCAGGGGAATTCACCCCTCCACTTT
TRBJ2-2	-	TRBV5-1	-	CASSKGTNTGELFF	TGCGCCAGTTCCAAGGGGACGAACACCGGGGAGCTGTTTTTT
TRBJ1-2	TRBD1	TRBV11-2	once	CASSQQGAYGYTF	TGTGCCAGCAGCCAACAGGGGGCCTATGGCTACACCTTC
TRBJ2-1	TRBD1	TRBV7-3	-	CASSMTGDRDSYNEQFF	TGTGCCAGCAGCATGACCGGGGACAGGGACTCCTACAATGAGCAGTTCTTC
TRBJ1-1	TRBD1	TRBV29-1	once	CSVEGQGGTEAFF	TGCAGCGTTGAAGGACAGGGAGGAACTGAAGCTTTCTTT
TRBJ2-2	-	TRBV27	-	CASSLSARAYPTGELFF	TGTGCCAGCAGTTTATCCGCCAGGGCCTACCCAACCGGGGAGCTGTTTTTT
TRBJ2-5	TRBD2	TRBV11-2	-	CASRGGGETQYF	TGTGCCAGCAGGGGGGGAGGGGAGACCCAGTACTTC
TRBJ1-1	-	TRBV6-2/TRBV6-3	-	CASSAGRRNTEAFF	TGTGCCAGCAGCGCGGGACGCCGGAACACTGAAGCTTTCTTT
TRBJ1-5	-	TRBV5-5	-	CASSLDSQRRQPQHF	TGTGCCAGCAGCTTGGACAGCCAAAGGAGGCAGCCCCAGCATTTT
TRBJ1-3	-	TRBV19	-	CASSPNPGSGNTIYF	TGTGCCAGTAGTCCCAATCCAGGATCTGGAAACACCATATATTTT
TRBJ1-5	-	TRBV7-2	once	CASSAQGGQPQHF	TGTGCCAGCAGCGCCCAGGGTGGGCAGCCCCAGCATTTT
TRBJ2-2	-	TRBV20-1	-	CSAEVQGELFF	TGCAGTGCCGAAGTTCAGGGGGAGCTGTTTTTT
TRBJ2-4	-	TRBV2	-	CASKASAKNIQYF	TGTGCCAGCAAAGCGTCAGCCAAAAACATTCAGTACTTC
TRBJ1-2	-	TRBV2	-	CASRNYQGSNYGYTF	TGTGCCAGCAGAAATTATCAGGGGTCCAACTATGGCTACACCTTC
TRBJ2-5	-	TRBV7-8	-	CASSLDDLETQYF	TGTGCCAGCAGCTTAGACGACTTGGAGACCCAGTACTTC
TRBJ1-5	-	TRBV28	-	CASSFEGGQPQHF	TGTGCCAGCAGTTTTGAAGGGGGACAGCCCCAGCATTTT
TRBJ1-6	TRBD1	TRBV10-3	-	CAISGDRVNSPLHF	TGTGCCATCAGCGGGGACAGGGTAAATTCACCCCTCCACTTT
TRBJ1-5	-	TRBV19	few	CASNVGRTNQPQHF	TGTGCCAGTAATGTGGGGCGCACCAATCAGCCCCAGCATTTT
TRBJ1-2	-	TRBV6-4	-	CASSDGGGYTF	TGTGCCAGCAGTGACGGCGGGGGCTACACCTTC
TRBJ2-2	-	TRBV20-1	-	CSASPGLTGELFF	TGCAGTGCTAGTCCCGGTCTCACCGGGGAGCTGTTTTTT
TRBJ1-5	TRBD1	TRBV2	few	CASSSYRGEGQPQHF	TGTGCCAGCAGTTCCTACAGGGGAGAGGGTCAGCCCCAGCATTTT
TRBJ1-1	-	TRBV3-1/TRBV3-2	once	CASSQGRFEAFF	TGTGCCAGCAGCCAAGGCCGGTTTGAAGCTTTCTTT
TRBJ1-5	TRBD1	TRBV5-8	-	CASNVPTGQGVGPQHF	TGTGCCAGCAACGTCCCTACGGGACAGGGGGTTGGGCCCCAGCATTTT
TRBJ1-2	-	TRBV7-6	-	CASSPQLATQGGYTF	TGTGCCAGCAGCCCCCAGCTCGCGACCCAGGGTGGCTACACCTTC
TRBJ1-1	TRBD1	TRBV5-1	-	CASSARQGMNTEAFF	TGCGCCAGCAGCGCACGACAGGGAATGAACACTGAAGCTTTCTTT
TRBJ2-1	TRBD2	TRBV11-3	-	CASSPRNSGERLDNEQFF	TGTGCCAGCAGCCCCCGGAATAGCGGGGAGAGGTTGGACAATGAGCAGTTCTTC
TRBJ1-1	-	TRBV6-2/TRBV6-3	few	CASSYSQGLEAFF	TGTGCCAGCAGTTACTCACAGGGATTGGAAGCTTTCTTT
TRBJ2-1	TRBD1	TRBV7-3	-	CASSFDRASYNEQFF	TGTGCCAGCAGCTTCGACAGGGCCTCCTACAATGAGCAGTTCTTC
TRBJ1-1	-	TRBV20-1	-	CSASTGGYPEAFF	TGCAGTGCTAGTACCGGGGGGTACCCTGAAGCTTTCTTT
TRBJ2-7	-	TRBV7-9	-	CASSLQGEQYF	TGTGCCAGCAGCTTACAGGGCGAGCAGTACTTC
TRBJ2-1	TRBD2	TRBV18	-	CASSSWTSGGAVSEQFF	TGTGCCAGCTCATCCTGGACTAGCGGGGGGGCCGTGAGTGAGCAGTTCTTC
TRBJ1-2	-	TRBV2	-	CASSPIGGGDGYTF	TGTGCCAGCAGTCCTATCGGCGGGGGGGATGGCTACACCTTC
TRBJ2-5	TRBD2	TRBV3-1/TRBV3-2	-	CASSQVGRTRGTQYF	TGTGCCAGCAGCCAAGTTGGACGGACTAGAGGGACCCAGTACTTC
TRBJ1-2	-	TRBV10-2	-	CASRRESYGYTF	TGCGCCAGCAGGAGAGAAAGCTATGGCTACACCTTC
TRBJ1-2	TRBD1	TRBV5-4	-	CASSSRTGNYGYTF	TGTGCCAGCAGCTCCCGGACAGGAAACTATGGCTACACCTTC
TRBJ2-1	-	TRBV14	few	CASSQGELPYNEQFF	TGTGCCAGCAGCCAAGGAGAGCTGCCTTACAATGAGCAGTTCTTC
TRBJ1-2	-	TRBV7-3	-	CASSNDRNYGYTF	TGTGCCAGCAGTAACGACAGGAACTATGGCTACACCTTC
TRBJ1-6	-	TRBV4-1	few	CASSRGQSSYNSPLHF	TGCGCCAGCAGCCGAGGACAGAGCTCCTATAATTCACCCCTCCACTTT
TRBJ1-1	TRBD1	TRBV6-5	-	CASSYSRTGRGSEAFF	TGTGCCAGCAGTTACTCAAGGACAGGGAGAGGAAGTGAAGCTTTCTTT
TRBJ2-6	TRBD1	TRBV27	-	CASSYRGPGANVLTF	TGTGCCAGCAGTTACAGGGGGCCTGGGGCCAACGTCCTGACTTTC
TRBJ2-3	TRBD2	TRBV7-9	-	CASSLWTSGGGRDTQYF	TGTGCCAGCAGCTTGTGGACTAGCGGGGGTGGTAGAGATACGCAGTATTTT
TRBJ1-5	TRBD1	TRBV27	-	CASSLRGQVNSNQPQHF	TGTGCCAGCAGTTTAAGGGGACAGGTAAATAGCAATCAGCCCCAGCATTTT
TRBJ1-1	-	TRBV5-1	few	CASRRVENTEAFF	TGCGCCAGCAGGCGGGTCGAGAACACTGAAGCTTTCTTT
TRBJ2-3	-	TRBV4-3	-	CASSQERWVTITDTQYF	TGCGCCAGCAGCCAAGAGCGCTGGGTCACTATCACAGATACGCAGTATTTT
TRBJ1-6	-	TRBV7-2	once	CASSLASGPLHF	TGTGCCAGCAGCTTAGCCTCGGGACCCCTCCACTTT
TRBJ2-1	TRBD2	TRBV28	-	CASSLPGGPYNEQFF	TGTGCCAGCAGTTTACCGGGGGGGCCCTACAATGAGCAGTTCTTC
TRBJ1-2	-	TRBV24-1	few	CATSDFRGDYGYTF	TGTGCCACCAGTGATTTTCGGGGAGACTATGGCTACACCTTC